This TCR beta chain originates from a study of blood T cell repertoires in COVID-19. Study details: Collection of acute and convalescent COVID-19 samples took place in the United States, Italy and Spain.

Method: immunoSEQ multiplex PCR; TCRdb's copy keeps in-frame clones and lacks some. The sample carries about 240,000 clones, approximately 78% recorded once. Germline values: CDR1 MDHEN, CDR2 SYDVKM. Trimming left V 11 bases short and J 11 bases short, with 21 bases between. The length of the CDR3 is 12 residues. The J gene is TRBJ1-1, the V gene TRBV28; the D gene is possibly TRBD1 (6 bases). The sequence was collected from an elderly woman with COVID-19, enrolled during active disease. Sequenced sample: peripheral blood. CDR3 in amino acids: CALSRGSRGAFF. CDR3 DNA sequence: TGTGCCCTTTCCAGGGGCTCCCGGGGCGCTTTCTTT.